These 10 T cell receptor beta chains were sequenced from one sample in a study of OX40 agonist ivuxolimab in advanced cancers. Using immunoSEQ multiplex PCR, the repertoire was profiled, and TCRdb retains in-frame clones only, with some absent. The table records tens of thousands of clones, 83% of them present only once. Here the sequenced sample was CD4+ or CD8+ T cells sorted from blood, taken in a trial of the OX40 agonist ivuxolimab. These TCRs come from an adult with an advanced solid tumor such as melanoma, head and neck, liver or kidney cancer.

V gene TRBV5-1 combines with J gene TRBJ2-2; D ambiguous. Trimming pared 0 bases from V and 3 bases from J, leaving 3 bases between. There are 13 residues in the CDR3. CDR1 and CDR2 (germline): SGHRS, YFSETQ. CDR3 in DNA: TGCGCCAGCAGCTTGGGGGACACCGGGGAGCTGTTTTTT. This sequence encodes CASSLGDTGELFF.

The chain links TRBV6-5 to TRBJ1-2, with D hard to call. Between the trimmed V and J ends, which lost 5 bases and 6 bases, there was a span of 16 bases. This CDR3 region has 14 residues. CDR1 is MNHEY, CDR2 SVGAGI, per germline. The DNA for the CDR3 is TGTGCCAGCAGTCTCATCTCCCCGAGGAATGGCTACACCTTC. This encodes CASSLISPRNGYTF.

The chain links TRBV2 to TRBJ2-7, with 9 bases identical to TRBD2. Per the germline V gene, CDR1 is SNHLY and CDR2 is FYNNEI. After removal of 6 bases from V and 5 bases from J, the junction contained 14 bases not matched to a gene. The CDR3 extends over 16 amino acids. The CDR3 spells CASSPAASGTVDEQYF. CDR3 DNA sequence: TGTGCCAGCAGCCCCGCTGCTAGCGGGACGGTAGACGAGCAGTACTTC.

The J gene is TRBJ1-1, the V gene TRBV5-3; 9 bases fit TRBD1. TRBV5-3 is marked as an open reading frame, function uncertain. Trimming took 4 bases from V and 1 from J; bases not matched to a gene: 8. This CDR3 is built from 16 residues. The CDR3 protein is CARSRNTDRGNTEAFF. The CDR3 DNA is TGTGCCAGAAGCCGCAATACGGACAGGGGGAACACTGAAGCTTTCTTT.

CDR3 sequence (DNA): TGTGCCAGCAGCTTTAGCACAGATACGCAGTATTTT. Its translation is CASSFSTDTQYF. The chain recombines TRBV7-2 with TRBJ2-3; no clear D. CDR1 is SGHTA and CDR2 is FQGNSA in the germline V gene. V was clipped by 3 bases and J by 0 bases, with 1 base between them. This CDR3 region has 12 residues.

This chain uses TRBV4-1 with TRBJ2-3; TRBD1 matches at 7 bases. CDR1 and CDR2 from the germline V gene are MGHRA and YSYEKL. The CDR3 runs to 17 residues. The V gene end was trimmed by 3 bases and the J gene end by 6 bases; junction bases not matched to a gene: 15. For the CDR3, the DNA is TGCGCCAGCAGCCATCGCCTCCCCGGGACAGCTGGCGATACGCAGTATTTT. This gives the protein CASSHRLPGTAGDTQYF.

The chain links TRBV6-1 to TRBJ1-6, with D maybe TRBD1 (5 bases). V lost 7 bases and J 9 bases, leaving 16 bases between the germline ends. Germline values: CDR1 MNHNS, CDR2 SASEGT. The CDR3 is 14 residues long. CDR3 loop: CASISEVRGSPLHF. The CDR3 nucleotides are TGTGCCAGCATTTCTGAAGTGAGGGGTTCACCCCTCCACTTT.

The rearrangement uses TRBV19 and TRBJ1-1; D is unresolved. With 3 bases removed from V and 1 base from J, the gap between germline ends came to 9 bases. This CDR3 region has 14 residues. Germline V CDR1 and CDR2: LNHDA, SQIVND (reference sequence). CDR3 region: CASSIGPPNTEAFF. The CDR3 DNA sequence: TGTGCCAGTAGTATCGGACCGCCGAACACTGAAGCTTTCTTT. The whole variable domain, filled in from reference TRBV19 and TRBJ1-1, reads DGGITQSPKYLFRKEGQNVTLSCEQNLNHDAMYWYRQDPGQGLRLIYYSQIVNDFQKGDIAEGYSVSREKKESFPLTVTSAQKNPTAFYLCASSIGPPNTEAFFGQGTRLTVV.

The chain couples TRBV6-1 to TRBJ1-6; D perhaps matches TRBD1 (5 bases). Germline CDR1 MNHNS, CDR2 SASEGT. Trimming left V 11 bases short and J 10 bases short, with 21 bases between. The CDR3 covers 14 residues. CDR3: CAAKGGREGSPLHF. The CDR3 DNA follows: TGTGCCGCTAAGGGAGGCAGGGAGGGCTCACCCCTCCACTTT.

Only a few counts were recorded for this clone. V gene TRBV10-1 combines with J gene TRBJ1-1, with D uncertain. This CDR3 is built from 14 residues. Trimming shortened V by 5 bases and J by 1 base, and 11 bases separated the two germline ends. CDR1 WNHNN and CDR2 SYGVQD come from the germline V gene (reference sequence). Here the CDR3 DNA reads TGCGCCAGCAGTCCGCCTCCGGGGAACACTGAAGCTTTCTTT. Translated: CASSPPPGNTEAFF.